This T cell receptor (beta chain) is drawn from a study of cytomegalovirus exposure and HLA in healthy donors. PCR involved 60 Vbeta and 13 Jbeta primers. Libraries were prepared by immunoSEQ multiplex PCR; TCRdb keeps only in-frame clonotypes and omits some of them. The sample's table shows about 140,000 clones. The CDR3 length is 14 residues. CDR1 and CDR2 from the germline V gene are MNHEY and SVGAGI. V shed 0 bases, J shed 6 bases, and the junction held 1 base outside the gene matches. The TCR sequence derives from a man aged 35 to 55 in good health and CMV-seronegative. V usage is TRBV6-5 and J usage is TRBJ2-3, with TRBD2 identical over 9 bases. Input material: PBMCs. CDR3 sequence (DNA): TGTGCCAGCAGTTACTCCGGACTAGCGGATACGCAGTATTTT. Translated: CASSYSGLADTQYF.